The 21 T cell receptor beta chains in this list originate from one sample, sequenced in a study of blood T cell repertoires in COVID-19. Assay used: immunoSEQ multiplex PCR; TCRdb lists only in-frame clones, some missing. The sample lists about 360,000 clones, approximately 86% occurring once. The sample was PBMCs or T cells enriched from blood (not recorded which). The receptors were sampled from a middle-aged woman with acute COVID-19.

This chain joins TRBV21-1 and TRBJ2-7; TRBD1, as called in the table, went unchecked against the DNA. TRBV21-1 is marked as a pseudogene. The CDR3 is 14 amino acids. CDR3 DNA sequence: TGTGCCATTCCGCAAAGACAGGGGGTAGCCGAGCAGTACTTC. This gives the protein CAIPQRQGVAEQYF.

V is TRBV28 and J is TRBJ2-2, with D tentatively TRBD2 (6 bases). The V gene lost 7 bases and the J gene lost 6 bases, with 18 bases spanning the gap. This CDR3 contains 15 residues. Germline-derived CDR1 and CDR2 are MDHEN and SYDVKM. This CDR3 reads CASIPGGAGAGELFF. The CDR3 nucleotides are TGTGCCAGCATCCCAGGCGGGGCAGGCGCCGGGGAGCTGTTTTTT.

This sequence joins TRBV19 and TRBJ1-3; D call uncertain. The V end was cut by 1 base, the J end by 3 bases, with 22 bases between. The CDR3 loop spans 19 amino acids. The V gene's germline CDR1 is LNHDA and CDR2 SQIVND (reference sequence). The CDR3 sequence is CASSIVRGRTPRDGNTIYF. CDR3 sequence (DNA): TGTGCCAGTAGTATAGTGCGGGGTCGGACCCCTCGGGATGGAAACACCATATATTTT.

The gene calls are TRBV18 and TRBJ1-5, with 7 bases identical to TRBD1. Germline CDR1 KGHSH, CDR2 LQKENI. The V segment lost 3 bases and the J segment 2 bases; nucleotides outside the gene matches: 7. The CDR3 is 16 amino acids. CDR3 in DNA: TGTGCCAGCTCACCCCAAACAGGGGACCGCAATCAGCCCCAGCATTTT. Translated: CASSPQTGDRNQPQHF.

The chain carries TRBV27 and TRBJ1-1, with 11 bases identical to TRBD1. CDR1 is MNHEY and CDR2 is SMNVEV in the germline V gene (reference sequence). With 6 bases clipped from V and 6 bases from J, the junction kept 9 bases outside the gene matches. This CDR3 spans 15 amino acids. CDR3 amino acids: CASRGTGGSFAEAFF. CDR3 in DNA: TGTGCCAGCAGGGGGACAGGGGGGAGTTTTGCTGAAGCTTTCTTT.

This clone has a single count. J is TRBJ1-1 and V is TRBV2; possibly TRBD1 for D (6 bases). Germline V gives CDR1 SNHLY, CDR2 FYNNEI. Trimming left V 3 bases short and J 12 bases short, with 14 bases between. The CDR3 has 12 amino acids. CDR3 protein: CASSERGSGSFF. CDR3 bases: TGTGCCAGCAGTGAGAGGGGGTCTGGTTCTTTCTTT.

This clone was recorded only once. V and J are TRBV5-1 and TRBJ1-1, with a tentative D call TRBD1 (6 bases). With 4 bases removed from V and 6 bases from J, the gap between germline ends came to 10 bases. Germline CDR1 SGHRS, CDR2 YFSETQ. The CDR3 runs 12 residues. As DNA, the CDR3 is TGCGCCAGCAGCCCGGGGGGCGCTGAAGCTTTCTTT. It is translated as CASSPGGAEAFF.

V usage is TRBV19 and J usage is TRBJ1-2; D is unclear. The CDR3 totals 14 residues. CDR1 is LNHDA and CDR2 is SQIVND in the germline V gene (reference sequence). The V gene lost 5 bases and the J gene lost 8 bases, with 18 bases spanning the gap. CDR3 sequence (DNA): TGTGCCAGTAGTTCCAGCGACTATGTGTGGGGCTACACCTTC. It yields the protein CASSSSDYVWGYTF.

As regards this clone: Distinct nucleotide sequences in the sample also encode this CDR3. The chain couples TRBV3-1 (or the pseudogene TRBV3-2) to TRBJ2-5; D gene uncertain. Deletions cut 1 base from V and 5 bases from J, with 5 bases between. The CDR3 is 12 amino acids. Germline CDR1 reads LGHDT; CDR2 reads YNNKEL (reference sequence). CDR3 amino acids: CASSQAGETQYF. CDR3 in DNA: TGTGCCAGCAGCCAAGCAGGCGAGACCCAGTACTTC.

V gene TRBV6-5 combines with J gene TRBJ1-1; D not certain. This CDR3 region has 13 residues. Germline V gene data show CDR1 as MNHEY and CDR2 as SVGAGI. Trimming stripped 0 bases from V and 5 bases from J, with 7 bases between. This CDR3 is CASSYSRQTEAFF. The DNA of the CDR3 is TGTGCCAGCAGTTACTCGAGACAAACTGAAGCTTTCTTT.

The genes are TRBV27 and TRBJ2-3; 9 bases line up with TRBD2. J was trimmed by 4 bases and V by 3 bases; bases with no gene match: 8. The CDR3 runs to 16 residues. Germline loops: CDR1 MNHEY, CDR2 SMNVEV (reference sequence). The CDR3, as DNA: TGTGCCAGCAGTTTGGTAGGCGGGGGGGCCGCAGATACGCAGTATTTT. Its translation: CASSLVGGGAADTQYF.

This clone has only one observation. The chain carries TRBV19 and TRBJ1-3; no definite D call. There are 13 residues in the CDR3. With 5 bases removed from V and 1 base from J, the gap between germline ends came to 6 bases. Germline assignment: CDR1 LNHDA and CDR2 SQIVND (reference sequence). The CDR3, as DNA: TGTGCCAGTAGTGTCCTATCTGGAAACACCATATATTTT. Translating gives CASSVLSGNTIYF.

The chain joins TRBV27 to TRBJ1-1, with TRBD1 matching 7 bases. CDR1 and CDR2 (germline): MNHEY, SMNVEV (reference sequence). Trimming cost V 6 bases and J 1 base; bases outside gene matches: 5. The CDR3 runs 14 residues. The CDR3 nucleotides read TGTGCCAGCAGCCTCAGGGGGGCGAACACTGAAGCTTTCTTT. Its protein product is CASSLRGANTEAFF.

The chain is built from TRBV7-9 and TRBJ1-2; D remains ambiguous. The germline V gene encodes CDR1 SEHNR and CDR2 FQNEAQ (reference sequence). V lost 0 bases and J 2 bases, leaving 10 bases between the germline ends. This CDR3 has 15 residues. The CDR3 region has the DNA TGTGCCAGCAGCTTAGCGTCTCCTTCCAACTATGGCTACACCTTC. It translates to CASSLASPSNYGYTF.

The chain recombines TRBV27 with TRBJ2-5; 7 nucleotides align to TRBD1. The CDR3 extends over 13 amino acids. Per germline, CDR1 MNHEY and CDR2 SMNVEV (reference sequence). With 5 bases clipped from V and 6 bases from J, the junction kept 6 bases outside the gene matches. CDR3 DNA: TGTGCCAGCAGTCTACAGGGGTCGCAGACCCAGTACTTC. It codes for CASSLQGSQTQYF.

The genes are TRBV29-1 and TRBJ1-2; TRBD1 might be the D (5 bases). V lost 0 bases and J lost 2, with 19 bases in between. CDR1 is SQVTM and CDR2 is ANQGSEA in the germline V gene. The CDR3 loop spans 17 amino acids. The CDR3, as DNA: TGCAGCGTTGAAGAGGGCAGGGATGGGCAGGGAAACTATGGCTACACCTTC. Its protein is CSVEEGRDGQGNYGYTF.

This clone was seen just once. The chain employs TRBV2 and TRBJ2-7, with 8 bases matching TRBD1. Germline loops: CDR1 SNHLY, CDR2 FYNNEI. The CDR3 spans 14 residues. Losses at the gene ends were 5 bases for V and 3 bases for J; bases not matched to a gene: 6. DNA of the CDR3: TGTGCCAGCAGTTCTCAGGGGGCGGGCTACGAGCAGTACTTC. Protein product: CASSSQGAGYEQYF.

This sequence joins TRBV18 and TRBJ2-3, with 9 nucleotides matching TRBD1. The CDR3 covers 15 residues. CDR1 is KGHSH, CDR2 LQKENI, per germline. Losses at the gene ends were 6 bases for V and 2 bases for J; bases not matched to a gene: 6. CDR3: CASSPRDRATDTQYF. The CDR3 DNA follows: TGTGCCAGCTCGCCCCGGGACAGGGCCACAGATACGCAGTATTTT.

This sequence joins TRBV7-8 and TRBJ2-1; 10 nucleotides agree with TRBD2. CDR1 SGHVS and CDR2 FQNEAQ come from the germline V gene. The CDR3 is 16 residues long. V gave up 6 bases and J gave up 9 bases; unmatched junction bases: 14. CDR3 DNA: TGTGCCAGCAGTACCCATACGGCAGCGGGGGGGCGTGAGCAGTTCTTC. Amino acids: CASSTHTAAGGREQFF. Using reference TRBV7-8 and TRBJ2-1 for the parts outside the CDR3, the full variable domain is GAGVSQSPRYKVAKRGQDVALRCDPISGHVSLFWYQQALGQGPEFLTYFQNEAQLDKSGLPSDRFFAERPEGSVSTLKIQRTQQEDSAVYLCASSTHTAAGGREQFFGPGTRLTVL.

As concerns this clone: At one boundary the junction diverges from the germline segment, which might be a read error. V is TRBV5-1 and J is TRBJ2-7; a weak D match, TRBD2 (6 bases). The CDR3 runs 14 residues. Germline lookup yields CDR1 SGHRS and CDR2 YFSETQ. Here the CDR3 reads CASRLGGEIYEQYF. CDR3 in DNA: TGCGCCAGCAGGTTGGGCGGGGAAATTTACGAGCAGTACTTC.

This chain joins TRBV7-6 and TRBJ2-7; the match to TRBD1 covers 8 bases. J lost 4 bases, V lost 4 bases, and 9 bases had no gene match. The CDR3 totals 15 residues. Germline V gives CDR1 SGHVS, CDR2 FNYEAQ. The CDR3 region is CASSSGDRKIYEQYF. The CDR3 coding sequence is TGTGCCAGCAGCTCGGGGGACAGGAAGATTTACGAGCAGTACTTC.